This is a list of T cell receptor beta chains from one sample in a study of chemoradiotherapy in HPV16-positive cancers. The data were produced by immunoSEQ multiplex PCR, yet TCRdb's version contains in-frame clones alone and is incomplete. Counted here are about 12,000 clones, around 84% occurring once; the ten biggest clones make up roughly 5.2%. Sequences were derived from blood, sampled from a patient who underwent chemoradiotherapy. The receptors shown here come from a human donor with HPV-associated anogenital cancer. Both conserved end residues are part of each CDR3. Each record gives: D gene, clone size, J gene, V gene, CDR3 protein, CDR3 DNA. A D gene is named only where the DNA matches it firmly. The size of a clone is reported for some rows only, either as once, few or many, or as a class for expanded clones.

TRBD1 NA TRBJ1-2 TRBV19 CASSASTGGHYGYTF TGTGCCAGTAGTGCAAGTACAGGGGGCCACTATGGCTACACCTTC
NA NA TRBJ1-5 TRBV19 CASSIVSQGGQPQHF TGTGCCAGTAGTATCGTGTCCCAGGGAGGTCAGCCCCAGCATTTT
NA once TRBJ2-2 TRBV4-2 CASSQDVHLNTGELFF TGTGCCAGCAGCCAAGACGTTCATTTGAACACCGGGGAGCTGTTTTTT
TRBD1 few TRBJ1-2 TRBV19 CASSFILTGGEIYGYTF TGTGCCAGTAGTTTCATTTTGACAGGGGGCGAAATCTATGGCTACACCTTC
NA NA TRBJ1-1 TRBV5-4 CASSLFGRRDLNTEAFF TGTGCCAGCAGCTTGTTCGGGAGGCGGGATTTAAACACTGAAGCTTTCTTT
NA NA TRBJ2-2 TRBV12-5 CASGSTMGGGELFF TGTGCTAGTGGCAGCACGATGGGAGGCGGGGAGCTGTTTTTT
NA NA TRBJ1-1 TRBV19 CASSIGQNLNTEAFF TGTGCCAGTAGTATTGGGCAGAACTTGAACACTGAAGCTTTCTTT
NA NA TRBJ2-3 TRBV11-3 CASSLGRTDTQYF TGTGCCAGCAGCTTAGGCCGCACAGATACGCAGTATTTT
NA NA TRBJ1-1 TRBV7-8 CASSEQASNTEAFF TGTGCCAGCAGCGAACAGGCGTCGAACACTGAAGCTTTCTTT
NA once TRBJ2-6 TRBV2 CASSEAGSGANVLTF TGTGCCAGCAGTGAGGCCGGCTCTGGGGCCAACGTCCTGACTTTC
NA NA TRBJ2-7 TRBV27 CASSFDPGTGHYEQYF TGTGCCAGCAGTTTCGACCCCGGGACGGGGCACTACGAGCAGTACTTC
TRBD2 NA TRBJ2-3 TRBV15 CATSSGLAGARLTDTQYF TGTGCCACCAGCAGCGGACTAGCGGGGGCCCGGCTCACAGATACGCAGTATTTT
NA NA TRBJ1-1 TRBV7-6 CASSSEATDTEAFF TGTGCCAGCAGCTCCGAAGCCACCGACACTGAAGCTTTCTTT
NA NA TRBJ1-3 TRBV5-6 CASSFTGSTGNTIYF TGTGCCAGCAGCTTTACAGGGTCCACGGGAAACACCATATATTTT
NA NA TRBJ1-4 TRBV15 CATSRDNRVNEKLFF TGTGCCACCAGCAGAGATAACAGGGTGAATGAAAAACTGTTTTTT
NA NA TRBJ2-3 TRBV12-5 CASGLVLSDTQYF TGTGCTAGTGGTTTGGTACTTTCAGATACGCAGTATTTT
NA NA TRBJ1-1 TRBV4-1 CASTPREGMNTEAFF TGCGCCAGCACCCCTAGGGAGGGGATGAACACTGAAGCTTTCTTT
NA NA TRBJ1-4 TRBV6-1 CASSPTSQSEKLFF TGTGCCAGCAGTCCGACATCGCAGTCTGAAAAACTGTTTTTT
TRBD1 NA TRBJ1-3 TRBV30 CAWTRGQGASGNTIYF TGTGCCTGGACCCGAGGACAGGGTGCCTCTGGAAACACCATATATTTT
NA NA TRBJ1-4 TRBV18 CASSPRAENEKLFF TGTGCCAGCTCACCACGAGCTGAAAATGAAAAACTGTTTTTT
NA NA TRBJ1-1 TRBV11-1 CASSFRRNTEAFF TGTGCCAGCAGCTTTAGGAGGAACACTGAAGCTTTCTTT
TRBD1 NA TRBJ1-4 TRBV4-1 CASSQDRVGGEKLFF TGCGCCAGCAGCCAGGACAGGGTAGGAGGAGAAAAACTGTTTTTT
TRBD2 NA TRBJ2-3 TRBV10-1 CASSESSGTSVRDTQYF TGCGCCAGCAGTGAGTCATCCGGGACTAGCGTGAGGGATACGCAGTATTTT
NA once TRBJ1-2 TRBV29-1 CSVVDGNYGYTF TGCAGCGTTGTGGACGGAAACTATGGCTACACCTTC
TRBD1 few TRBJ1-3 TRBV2 CASMIQGSGNTIYF TGTGCCAGCATGATACAGGGGTCTGGAAACACCATATATTTT
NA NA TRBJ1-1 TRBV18 CASSPEEDAYTEAFF TGTGCCAGCTCACCCGAGGAGGACGCGTACACTGAAGCTTTCTTT
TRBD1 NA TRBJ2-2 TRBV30 CAWNRDRSFSGELFF TGTGCCTGGAATCGGGACAGAAGTTTTTCCGGGGAGCTGTTTTTT
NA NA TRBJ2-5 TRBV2 CASSGPGAWETQYF TGTGCCAGCAGTGGCCCAGGGGCGTGGGAGACCCAGTACTTC
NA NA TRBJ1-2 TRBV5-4 CASSLTGIGGYTF TGTGCCAGCAGCTTGACAGGGATCGGTGGCTACACCTTC
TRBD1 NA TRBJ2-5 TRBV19 CASSVQGARETQYF TGTGCCAGTAGTGTGCAGGGGGCTCGGGAGACCCAGTACTTC
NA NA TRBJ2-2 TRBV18 CASSPFLAWNTGELFF TGTGCCAGCTCACCGTTCCTTGCGTGGAACACCGGGGAGCTGTTTTTT
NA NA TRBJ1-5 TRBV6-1 CASSEASNQPQHF TGTGCCAGCAGTGAAGCTAGCAATCAGCCCCAGCATTTT
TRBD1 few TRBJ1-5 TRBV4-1 CASSQPWDRDQPQHF TGCGCCAGCAGCCAACCCTGGGACAGGGATCAGCCCCAGCATTTT
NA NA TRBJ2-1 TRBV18 CASSPQAGNNEQFF TGTGCCAGCTCACCACAGGCCGGGAACAATGAGCAGTTCTTC
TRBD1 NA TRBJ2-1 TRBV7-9 CASSPRGQGAYNEQFF TGTGCCAGCAGCCCTCGGGGACAGGGGGCTTACAATGAGCAGTTCTTC
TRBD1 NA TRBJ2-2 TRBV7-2 CASSPTQGDTGELFF TGTGCCAGCAGCCCGACGCAGGGGGACACCGGGGAGCTGTTTTTT
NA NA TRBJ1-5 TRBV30 CAWSSQGRLQPQHF TGTGCCTGGAGCTCGCAGGGGAGATTACAGCCCCAGCATTTT
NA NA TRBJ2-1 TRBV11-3 CASSDGDEQFF TGTGCCAGCAGCGACGGGGATGAGCAGTTCTTC
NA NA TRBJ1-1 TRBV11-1 CASSLAFGSGTEAFF TGTGCCAGCAGCTTAGCCTTCGGGTCAGGGACCGAAGCTTTCTTT
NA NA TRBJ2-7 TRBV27 CASSLSTPLDYYEQYF TGTGCCAGCAGTTTATCAACCCCCCTAGATTACTACGAGCAGTACTTC
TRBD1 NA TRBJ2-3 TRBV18 CASSRTGSSTDTQYF TGTGCCAGCTCGCGGACAGGGTCGAGCACAGATACGCAGTATTTT
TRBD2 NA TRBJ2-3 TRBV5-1 CATRPSGGAPTDTQYF TGCGCCACCAGACCCAGCGGGGGGGCCCCCACAGATACGCAGTATTTT
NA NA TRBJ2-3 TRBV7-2 CASSLKRGKTDTQYF TGTGCCAGCAGCTTAAAGAGGGGGAAGACAGATACGCAGTATTTT